This TCR beta chain was retrieved from a study of T cell responses to AZD1222 COVID-19 vaccine. Trimming pared 8 bases from V and 3 bases from J, leaving 14 bases between. The germline V gene encodes CDR1 MDHEN and CDR2 SYDVKM. The CDR3 has 14 amino acids. Data came from immunoSEQ multiplex PCR; TCRdb stores just in-frame clones and leaves some out. The sample includes 120,000 to 150,000 clones, around 90% seen only once; the top ten take under 5.5%. Sequenced here: peripheral blood, sampled 28 days after the second dose of the MenACWY control vaccine. The chain has TRBV28 and TRBJ1-3; D remains ambiguous. This receptor was identified in an adult who received the MenACWY meningococcal vaccine as a control. CDR3 sequence: CASEEDTVGNTIYF. CDR3 sequence (DNA): TGTGCCAGCGAGGAGGATACGGTTGGAAACACCATATATTTT.